The T cell receptor (beta chain) described here comes from a study of blood T cell repertoires in COVID-19. Study overall: PBMCs, B-cell-depleted T cells, or T cells provided the cDNA or gDNA that made up the material.

This clone was recorded a few times. CDR3 size: 14 residues. Trimming left V 0 bases short and J 0 bases short, with 5 bases between. The germline CDR1 and CDR2 sequences are LGHDT and YNNKEL (reference sequence). Assay: immunoSEQ multiplex PCR; the TCRdb copy retains only in-frame clones and omits some. The sample lists 130,000 to 150,000 clones; approximately 83% were seen once. The clonotype originates from a woman aged 80 or older with acute or convalescent COVID-19. The V call is TRBV3-1 (or the pseudogene TRBV3-2), the J call TRBJ1-1; no firm D call. Sequenced material: peripheral blood. The CDR3 reads CASSQERVNTEAFF. Written as DNA, the CDR3 is TGTGCCAGCAGCCAAGAAAGAGTGAACACTGAAGCTTTCTTT.